These 22 T cell receptor beta chains originate from one sample sequenced in a study of Ad26.COV2.S vaccination and SARS-CoV-2 variants. Sequencing was performed with immunoSEQ multiplex PCR; in TCRdb, only in-frame clones are kept and a portion is missing. The sample has around 370,000 clones; about 91% are singletons. The input for sequencing was peripheral blood, taken after recovery from COVID-19. The receptors were sampled from a human donor who had recovered from COVID-19.

CDR3 amino acids: CASLDALNTEAFF. CDR3 nucleotides: TGTGCCAGCCTCGACGCTTTGAACACTGAAGCTTTCTTT. V and J are TRBV18 and TRBJ1-1; D gene ambiguous. V shed 8 bases and J shed 0 bases, with 10 bases lying between them. Germline V gene sequence: CDR1 KGHSH, CDR2 LQKENI. The CDR3 is made up of 13 amino acids.

This clone has only one observation. The chain couples TRBV18 to TRBJ2-1; D tentatively reads TRBD1 or TRBD2 (6 bases each). CDR3 length: 17 residues. The V end was cut by 0 bases, the J end by 3 bases, with 15 bases between. CDR1 and CDR2 (germline): KGHSH, LQKENI. CDR3 in amino acids: CASSPPPSEGHYNEQFF. The CDR3 DNA reads TGTGCCAGCTCACCACCTCCTAGCGAGGGACACTACAATGAGCAGTTCTTC. The full variable domain, rest sourced from reference TRBV18 and TRBJ2-1, is NAGVMQNPRHLVRRRGQEARLRCSPMKGHSHVYWYRQLPEEGLKFMVYLQKENIIDESGMPKERFSAEFPKEGPSILRIQQVVRGDSAAYFCASSPPPSEGHYNEQFFGPGTRLTVL.

Turning to this clone: This CDR3 is also generated by other DNA sequences in the sample. This chain uses TRBV7-8 with TRBJ1-1, with D hard to call. Germline CDR1 reads SGHVS; CDR2 reads FQNEAQ. V gave up 1 base and J gave up 5 bases, with 2 bases separating them. The CDR3 is 11 residues long. The CDR3 region is CASSLGTEAFF. CDR3 bases: TGTGCCAGCAGCTTAGGTACTGAAGCTTTCTTT.

This sequence joins TRBV27 and TRBJ2-7; 11 bases line up with TRBD2. V shed 5 bases, J shed 0 bases, and the junction held 3 bases outside the gene matches. Germline values: CDR1 MNHEY, CDR2 SMNVEV (reference sequence). This CDR3 is built from 15 residues. CDR3 DNA: TGTGCCAGCAGTCCGCTAGCGGGGGGCTCCTACGAGCAGTACTTC. Translated, it gives CASSPLAGGSYEQYF.

In DNA form, the CDR3 reads TGTGCCAGCAGTTCCCAGGACTGGAATGAGCAGTTCTTC. It yields the protein CASSSQDWNEQFF. This chain connects TRBV6-2 or TRBV6-3 to TRBJ2-1, with D perhaps TRBD2 (5 bases). Germline assignment: CDR1 MNHEY and CDR2 SVGEGT. V lost 4 bases, J lost 7 bases, and 11 bases lay in between. This CDR3 spans 13 amino acids.

This sequence joins TRBV7-8 and TRBJ1-2, with a tentative D call TRBD1 (5 bases). The CDR3 has 12 residues. V lost 1 base and J lost 6, with 6 bases in between. The V gene's germline CDR1 is SGHVS and CDR2 FQNEAQ. The CDR3 sequence: CASSLVGDGYTF. The CDR3 DNA reads TGTGCCAGCAGCTTAGTAGGGGATGGCTACACCTTC.

As for this clone: In the same sample, other DNA sequences code for this CDR3. CDR3 DNA: TGTGCCAGCAGCCAAGATCGACAGGCGCCCTATGGCTACACCTTC. Encoded protein: CASSQDRQAPYGYTF. The rearrangement joins TRBV3-1 (or the pseudogene TRBV3-2) to TRBJ1-2; possibly TRBD1 for D (6 bases). Germline V gene sequence: CDR1 LGHDT, CDR2 YNNKEL (reference sequence). Trimming stripped 0 bases from V and 4 bases from J, with 12 bases between. The CDR3 sequence is 15 residues long.

The chain employs TRBV19 and TRBJ1-4, with 8 bases that match TRBD1. The CDR3 covers 15 residues. V lost 9 bases and J lost 0; bases outside the gene matches: 6. CDR1 is LNHDA, CDR2 SQIVND, per germline (reference sequence). CDR3 in DNA: TGTGCCAGCGTCGACAGGGGTGCAACTAATGAAAAACTGTTTTTT. This codes for CASVDRGATNEKLFF.

V usage is TRBV27 and J usage is TRBJ1-1, with a weak D call TRBD1 (6 bases). This CDR3 region has 16 residues. The V gene's germline CDR1 is MNHEY and CDR2 SMNVEV (reference sequence). V shed 1 base and J shed 4 bases, with 16 bases lying between them. The CDR3 DNA follows: TGTGCCAGCAGTTTATTAGGTGTCAAACAGGGCACTGAAGCTTTCTTT. It specifies CASSLLGVKQGTEAFF.

This clone was seen once. The chain is built from TRBV5-1 and TRBJ2-2; D is possibly TRBD1 (5 bases). Trimming took off 0 bases at V and 7 bases at J, with 13 bases between the two ends. Germline-derived CDR1 and CDR2 are SGHRS and YFSETQ. The CDR3 has 15 amino acids. The CDR3 loop is CASSLEQGSYGELFF. DNA for the CDR3: TGCGCCAGCAGCTTGGAGCAGGGATCGTACGGGGAGCTGTTTTTT.

V gene TRBV5-1 combines with J gene TRBJ1-6, with TRBD1 as a possible D gene (5 bases). The CDR3 loop spans 13 amino acids. Germline CDR1 and CDR2: SGHRS and YFSETQ. V was shortened by 2 bases and J by 10 bases, with 10 bases between the two germline ends. In DNA, the CDR3 is TGCGCCAGCAGCTTCATAAGGGACTCACCCCTCCACTTT. This translates into CASSFIRDSPLHF. Drawing the rest from reference TRBV5-1 and TRBJ1-6, the complete variable domain is KAGVTQTPRYLIKTRGQQVTLSCSPISGHRSVSWYQQTPGQGLQFLFEYFSETQRNKGNFPGRFSGRQFSNSRSEMNVSTLELGDSALYLCASSFIRDSPLHFGNGTRLTVT.

Here the CDR3 reads CASSLGGAGQHEQYF. In nucleotides, the CDR3 is TGTGCCAGCAGCTTAGGAGGGGCAGGCCAGCACGAGCAGTACTTC. This rearrangement joins TRBV11-2 to TRBJ2-7; D assignment may be TRBD1 or TRBD2 (5 bases each). Per the germline V gene, CDR1 is SGHAT and CDR2 is FQNNGV. The CDR3 extends over 15 amino acids. V was trimmed by 1 base and J by 5 bases, leaving 15 bases between them.

The rearrangement links TRBV7-2 to TRBJ1-1; D gene unclear. This CDR3 is built from 13 residues. Germline CDR1 and CDR2: SGHTA and FQGNSA. V lost 2 bases, J lost 5 bases, and 9 bases lay in between. CDR3 DNA: TGTGCCAGCAGCTTACCCAGGTTAACTGAAGCTTTCTTT. Translated, it gives CASSLPRLTEAFF.

The V call is TRBV18, the J call TRBJ1-2; D remains ambiguous. Germline CDR1 reads KGHSH; CDR2 reads LQKENI. The CDR3 extends over 16 amino acids. The V and J ends lost 6 bases and 8 bases respectively, with 25 bases between them. The CDR3 DNA reads as TGTGCCAGCTCCGGTAGAAAATCCCCTCTTTCCGGGGGCTACACCTTC. This sequence encodes CASSGRKSPLSGGYTF.

A note on this clone: This sample also contains other DNA sequences that code for the same CDR3. This rearrangement joins TRBV15 to TRBJ2-7; perhaps TRBD2 as D (5 bases). The CDR3 totals 14 residues. Deletions cut 0 bases from V and 1 base from J, with 7 bases between. Germline CDR1 is LNHNV and CDR2 is YYDKDF (reference sequence). CDR3: CATSRDRGSYEQYF. The CDR3 coding sequence is TGTGCCACCAGCAGAGATCGCGGGTCCTACGAGCAGTACTTC.

This rearrangement joins TRBV2 to TRBJ2-4; D ambiguous. Looked up from germline, CDR1 is SNHLY and CDR2 is FYNNEI. This CDR3 spans 17 amino acids. Trimming left V 1 base short and J 1 base short, with 14 bases between. CDR3 in DNA: TGTGCCAGCAGTGAAGGGTCAGGTCTGGGGGCCAAAAACATTCAGTACTTC. This sequence encodes CASSEGSGLGAKNIQYF.

In this sample, this clone turned up once. The chain combines TRBV5-1 with TRBJ2-7; D is perhaps TRBD1 or TRBD2 (5 bases each). V was clipped by 0 bases and J by 3 bases, with 10 bases between them. The CDR3 spans 14 residues. Germline V CDR1 and CDR2: SGHRS, YFSETQ. The CDR3 loop reads CASSLVGPNYEQYF. The CDR3 DNA is TGCGCCAGCAGCTTGGTGGGACCCAACTACGAGCAGTACTTC.

In regard to this clone: Other DNA sequences in this sample translate to the same CDR3. CDR3 amino acids: CASSIRGDGTEAFF. The CDR3 DNA follows: TGTGCCAGTAGTATCCGGGGGGATGGGACTGAAGCTTTCTTT. This sequence joins TRBV19 and TRBJ1-1; D is perhaps TRBD1 (5 bases). CDR1 is LNHDA and CDR2 is SQIVND in the germline V gene (reference sequence). Trimming cost V 3 bases and J 5 bases, with 13 bases left between them. CDR3 length equals 14 residues.

The rearrangement links TRBV12-2 to TRBJ1-3; the D call in the table, TRBD1, was not verified against the DNA. TRBV12-2 is described as a pseudogene. There are 16 residues in the CDR3. The CDR3 DNA reads TGTGCAAGTCGCTCGAGACTAGACAGGGCTGGAAACACCATATATTTT. Its translation: CASRSRLDRAGNTIYF.

This chain links TRBV3-1 (or the pseudogene TRBV3-2) with TRBJ1-4; 7 bases are shared with TRBD1. Germline V gene lookup returns CDR1 LGHDT and CDR2 YNNKEL (reference sequence). The CDR3 runs 15 residues. V dropped 4 bases and J dropped 8; count of bases not matched to a gene: 10. The CDR3 loop is CASSPLGTAGEKLFF. The CDR3 nucleotides are TGTGCCAGCAGCCCCCTGGGGACAGCTGGCGAAAAACTGTTTTTT.

This clone was detected once. The rearrangement joins TRBV24-1 to TRBJ2-5, with TRBD1 matching 7 bases. The CDR3 loop spans 14 amino acids. Germline V CDR1 and CDR2: KGHDR, SFDVKD. Trimming took 9 bases from V and 5 from J; bases not matched to a gene: 11. The DNA of the CDR3 is TGTGCCACCTTCCAGCAGGGGGTCTTGGAGACCCAGTACTTC. This gives the protein CATFQQGVLETQYF.

This rearrangement joins TRBV12-3 or TRBV12-4 to TRBJ1-2; D is unclear. V lost 2 bases and J 11 bases, leaving 9 bases between the germline ends. The CDR3 extends over 11 amino acids. CDR3 in amino acids: CASSLKAGYTF. CDR3 nucleotide sequence: TGTGCCAGCAGTTTAAAGGCGGGATACACCTTC.